The rows below give T cell receptor beta chains drawn from one sample of a study of human thymus T cells. Produced via immunoSEQ multiplex PCR; TCRdb's table is partial and in-frame only. Of 40,000 to 45,000 clones listed, 94% were seen once; the top ten hold around 0.12%. The material sequenced was blood. All receptors come from a boy in the first two years of life with a congenital heart defect but otherwise immunologically healthy. Each CDR3 is given with its conserved first and last residue. Each record gives: clone size, V gene, J gene, CDR3 length, D gene, CDR3 DNA, CDR3 protein. D genes are given only for firm matches. Clone sizes are given selectively: once, few, many, or a class where the clone is expanded.

NA	TRBV28	TRBJ2-7	12	NA	TGTGCCAGCAGTCTGTTAGCCTACGAGCAGTACTTC	CASSLLAYEQYF
NA	TRBV7-6	TRBJ2-1	16	TRBD2	TGTGCCAGCAGCGGTCTACTAGCGGGGCTTGACAATGAGCAGTTCTTC	CASSGLLAGLDNEQFF
NA	TRBV1	TRBJ2-7	18	NA	TGCACCAGCAGCCAAGACCCCCTAGCGGGGGGCCTTTTCCGAGAGCAGTACTTC	CTSSQDPLAGGLFREQYF
NA	TRBV5-1	TRBJ2-3	15	TRBD2	TGCGCCAGCAGCCGTAGCGGGGGGGTCACAGATACGCAGTATTTT	CASSRSGGVTDTQYF
few	TRBV5-4	TRBJ1-2	13	NA	TGTGCCAGCAGCTTGCCAGGGGAGTATGGCTACACCTTC	CASSLPGEYGYTF
NA	TRBV25-1	TRBJ1-3	14	TRBD1	TGTGCCAGCAGTGGGACAGGGACGGGAAACACCATATATTTT	CASSGTGTGNTIYF
NA	TRBV5-1	TRBJ2-7	14	TRBD1	TGCGCCAGCAGCTTGGGACAGGGCGTCGACGAGCAGTACTTC	CASSLGQGVDEQYF
NA	TRBV5-4	TRBJ2-1	14	NA	TGTGCCAGCAGCCGGACCGACAGCCACAATGAGCAGTTCTTC	CASSRTDSHNEQFF
NA	TRBV27	TRBJ2-3	15	NA	TGTGCCAGCCGTCGCCTAGCAGTCCACACAGATACGCAGTATTTT	CASRRLAVHTDTQYF
NA	TRBV28	TRBJ1-6	15	NA	TGTGCCAGCAGTTCCTATCCCGGAAAGCATTCACCCCTCCACTTT	CASSSYPGKHSPLHF
NA	TRBV4-3	TRBJ1-1	16	NA	TGCGCCAGCAGCCAAGATGGGGAGGGGTGGGCTACTGAAGCTTTCTTT	CASSQDGEGWATEAFF
NA	TRBV5-1	TRBJ1-2	14	TRBD1	TGCGCCAGCAGCTTGACGGACAGGGATTATGGCTACACCTTC	CASSLTDRDYGYTF
NA	TRBV2	TRBJ2-3	15	TRBD2	TGTGCCAGCAGTCAGCGGGGGGGGTACACAGATACGCAGTATTTT	CASSQRGGYTDTQYF
NA	TRBV28	TRBJ2-3	14	NA	TGTGCCAGCATCCCAGCGGGTCTCACAGATACGCAGTATTTT	CASIPAGLTDTQYF
few	TRBV2	TRBJ1-6	14	NA	TGTGCCAGCAGTGAGGACGGGTACAATTCACCCCTCCACTTT	CASSEDGYNSPLHF
NA	TRBV9	TRBJ2-5	14	TRBD2	TGTGCCAGCAGCGTACTAGCGGGGGGAGAGACCCAGTACTTC	CASSVLAGGETQYF
NA	TRBV15	TRBJ2-7	14	NA	TGTGCCACCAGCCGTGATTGGGGGTCCTACGAGCAGTACTTC	CATSRDWGSYEQYF
NA	TRBV29-1	TRBJ2-2	11	NA	TGCAGCGTTGCGAACACCGGGGAGCTGTTTTTT	CSVANTGELFF
NA	TRBV30	TRBJ1-6	14	NA	TGTGCCTGGAGTGGGGTGTACCATAATTCACCCCTCCACTTT	CAWSGVYHNSPLHF
NA	TRBV7-2	TRBJ1-2	13	NA	TGTGCCAGCAGCTTCTACAGGGACTATGGCTACACCTTC	CASSFYRDYGYTF
once	TRBV19	TRBJ1-5	13	NA	TGTGCCAGTTCGACTCTTAGCAATCAGCCCCAGCATTTT	CASSTLSNQPQHF
NA	TRBV30	TRBJ1-2	14	NA	TGTGCCTGGAGAAATAAGAGGGGAAGGGATGGCTACACCTTC	CAWRNKRGRDGYTF
NA	TRBV6-1	TRBJ2-7	14	NA	TGTGCCAGCAGGGGTCTACAGGTCTCCTACGAGCAGTACTTC	CASRGLQVSYEQYF
NA	TRBV4-1	TRBJ1-5	15	NA	TGCGCCAGCAGCCAAGTGGCGGCGCTCAATCAGCCCCAGCATTTT	CASSQVAALNQPQHF
NA	TRBV12-5	TRBJ2-1	12	TRBD1	TGTGCTGGTGGACAGGGACACAATGAGCAGTTCTTC	CAGGQGHNEQFF
NA	TRBV7-2	TRBJ2-7	13	NA	TGTGCCAGCAGCTTAGGTTGGGGGTACGAGCAGTACTTC	CASSLGWGYEQYF
NA	TRBV2	TRBJ2-5	12	NA	TGTGCCAGCGGGACTTCTTCTGAGACCCAGTACTTC	CASGTSSETQYF
NA	TRBV20-1	TRBJ2-7	11	NA	TGCAGTGCTAGGACAGCCTACGAGCAGTACTTC	CSARTAYEQYF
NA	TRBV7-7	TRBJ2-5	15	TRBD1	TGTGCTAGCAGCCAGTCGACAGGGGAACGAGAGACCCAGTACTTC	CASSQSTGERETQYF
once	TRBV4-3	TRBJ2-1	14	NA	TGCGCCAGCAGCCAAGATACCGGGCGGAATGAGCAGTTCTTC	CASSQDTGRNEQFF
NA	TRBV10-3	TRBJ1-1	14	NA	TGTGCCATCACCGGCGACCGAATGAACACTGAAGCTTTCTTT	CAITGDRMNTEAFF
NA	TRBV7-2	TRBJ2-7	14	NA	TGTGCCAGCAGCTTCGGTGTGGGGAGCTACGAGCAGTACTTC	CASSFGVGSYEQYF
NA	TRBV9	TRBJ1-4	15	NA	TGTGCCAGCAGCGTAGCGGCAGCAACTAATGAAAAACTGTTTTTT	CASSVAAATNEKLFF
NA	TRBV11-1	TRBJ2-7	12	NA	TGTGCCAGCAGCTTACAGGGCTACGAGCAGTACTTC	CASSLQGYEQYF
NA	TRBV7-8	TRBJ1-5	15	TRBD1	TGTGCCAGCAGCTTGGACAGGGGGTCCGATCAGCCCCAGCATTTT	CASSLDRGSDQPQHF